What follows are 12 T cell receptor beta chains derived from one specimen sequenced in a study. TCRdb ran MiXCR on the RT-PCR reads and lists one entry per CDR3 protein. The table shows about 680,000 distinct CDR3 sequences, with approximately 15% occurring only once. The sample consisted of memory CD4+ T cells from blood. These receptor sequences come from a female donor in good health, serving as a healthy control.

V gene TRBV3-1 combines with J gene TRBJ2-3; TRBD1 agrees at 9 bases. V lost 5 bases and J lost 1; bases outside the gene matches: 4. CDR1 is LGHDT, CDR2 YNNKEL, per germline (reference sequence). The CDR3 contains 15 residues. CDR3 nucleotide sequence: TGTGCCAGCAGCTCATGGGACAGGGGCACAGATACGCAGTATTTT. This gives the protein CASSSWDRGTDTQYF.

This clonotype has a handful of counts. The CDR3 DNA reads TGTGCCAGCAGTGGTCAGGTTGTAGCAGAGACCCAGTACTTC. It codes for CASSGQVVAETQYF. The V and J genes are TRBV6-1 and TRBJ2-5; D ambiguous. The CDR3 contains 14 residues. Germline V gene sequence: CDR1 MNHNS, CDR2 SASEGT. Trimming cost V 4 bases and J 4 bases, with 13 bases left between them.

The V and J genes are TRBV7-2 and TRBJ2-7, with 7 bases that match TRBD1. Germline V gene data show CDR1 as SGHTA and CDR2 as FQGNSA. The CDR3 has 13 residues. J gave up 5 bases and V 3 bases, and 4 bases lay outside the gene matches. The CDR3 DNA follows: TGTGCCAGCAGCTTGGACAGGCAAGACGAGCAGTACTTC. Translation: CASSLDRQDEQYF. The variable domain in full, with the rest retrieved from reference TRBV7-2 and TRBJ2-7, is GAGVSQSPSNKVTEKGKDVELRCDPISGHTALYWYRQSLGQGLEFLIYFQGNSAPDKSGLPSDRFSAERTGGSVSTLTIQRTQQEDSAVYLCASSLDRQDEQYFGPGTRLTVT.

This clonotype has only a few counts. The V and J genes are TRBV7-2 and TRBJ2-5; TRBD1 is a possible D gene (5 bases). Germline CDR1 reads SGHTA; CDR2 reads FQGNSA. This CDR3 has 14 amino acids. The V end was cut by 5 bases, the J end by 0 bases, with 10 bases between. Here the CDR3 DNA reads TGTGCCAGCAGCCGTCGACAGTACCAAGAGACCCAGTACTTC. It yields the protein CASSRRQYQETQYF. The whole variable domain, remainder taken from reference TRBV7-2 and TRBJ2-5, is GAGVSQSPSNKVTEKGKDVELRCDPISGHTALYWYRQSLGQGLEFLIYFQGNSAPDKSGLPSDRFSAERTGGSVSTLTIQRTQQEDSAVYLCASSRRQYQETQYFGPGTRLLVL.

This clonotype was counted between two and nine times. The V gene is TRBV6-6, the J gene TRBJ1-1; 10 bases align to TRBD1. The J segment lost 2 bases and the V segment lost 5 bases, leaving 5 bases of the junction unmatched. Germline V lookup: CDR1 MNHNY, CDR2 SVGAGI (reference sequence). The CDR3 runs to 15 residues. DNA of the CDR3: TGTGCCAGCAGTGGGCAGACAGGGGGCAACACTGAAGCTTTCTTT. It specifies CASSGQTGGNTEAFF.

This clonotype turned up a few times. The chain is built from TRBV4-3 and TRBJ1-2; D not certain. Germline V CDR1 and CDR2: LGHNA, YSLEER. The CDR3 sequence is 15 residues long. Trimming left V 1 base short and J 1 base short, with 10 bases between. The CDR3 loop is CASSQVMTDNYGYTF. CDR3 coding DNA: TGCGCCAGCAGCCAAGTAATGACGGATAACTATGGCTACACCTTC.

This clonotype has ten or more counts. The chain employs TRBV20-1 and TRBJ2-2, with 8 nucleotides matching TRBD1. The V gene end was trimmed by 2 bases and the J gene end by 4 bases; junction bases not matched to a gene: 3. This CDR3 spans 14 amino acids. Germline values: CDR1 DFQATT, CDR2 SNEGSKA (reference sequence). The CDR3 DNA follows: TGCAGTGCTAGACCAGGGGGCGGCACCGGGGAGCTGTTTTTT. Translating it yields CSARPGGGTGELFF.

A few counts support this clonotype. V and J are TRBV20-1 and TRBJ1-1, with D tentatively TRBD1 (5 bases). Per the germline V gene, CDR1 is DFQATT and CDR2 is SNEGSKA (reference sequence). Trimming stripped 1 base from V and 0 bases from J, with 12 bases between. The CDR3 spans 15 residues. The DNA of the CDR3 is TGCAGTGCTAGAGTTCCCGGCAGGGTGAACACTGAAGCTTTCTTT. It codes for CSARVPGRVNTEAFF.

This clonotype was seen only a few times. The chain recombines TRBV20-1 with TRBJ2-7, with a tentative D call TRBD1 (6 bases). This CDR3 spans 16 amino acids. The germline V gene encodes CDR1 DFQATT and CDR2 SNEGSKA (reference sequence). V lost 5 bases and J 1 base, leaving 21 bases between the germline ends. CDR3 sequence (DNA): TGCAGTGCTGGGGACACCGTCCCGAGGCGGTCCTACGAGCAGTACTTC. It translates to CSAGDTVPRRSYEQYF.

This clonotype has a count of ten or more. This CDR3 reads CASSLGAREAQEDTQYF. The CDR3 DNA reads TGCGCCAGCAGCTTGGGGGCGCGGGAGGCACAGGAAGATACGCAGTATTTT. The chain employs TRBV5-1 and TRBJ2-3; 8 nucleotides align to TRBD2. Germline trimming cut 0 bases from V and 5 bases from J; bases unmatched to any gene: 11. Germline assignment: CDR1 SGHRS and CDR2 YFSETQ. This CDR3 contains 17 residues.

V gene TRBV10-2 combines with J gene TRBJ2-1; D is uncertain. The CDR3 consists of 12 residues. V gave up 1 base and J gave up 7 bases, with 5 bases separating them. Germline lookup yields CDR1 WSHSY and CDR2 SAAADI. The CDR3 here is CASSEYRNEQFF. CDR3 sequence (DNA): TGCGCCAGCAGTGAGTATAGAAATGAGCAGTTCTTC.

This clonotype has at least ten counts. This chain connects TRBV4-3 to TRBJ2-1, with TRBD1 as a possible D gene (6 bases). V was trimmed by 0 bases and J by 3 bases, leaving 21 bases between them. Germline CDR1 and CDR2: LGHNA and YSLEER. The CDR3 has 19 amino acids. CDR3 loop: CASSQELQGYDPIYNEQFF. In DNA form, the CDR3 reads TGCGCCAGCAGCCAAGAATTACAGGGATACGACCCTATCTACAATGAGCAGTTCTTC.